Below are 20 T cell receptor beta chains sequenced from a single sample in a study of shared clonotypes between healthy human individuals. Libraries were prepared by immunoSEQ multiplex PCR; TCRdb keeps only in-frame clonotypes and omits some of them. The sample lists 2 million to 2.5 million clones, approximately 90% occurring once. The sample comprised naive CD4+ T cells from PBMCs. Noted subset: CD45RA+ positively selected. The receptors were gathered from a man aged 18 to 35 in good health. Some clones in this sample may be carry-over from other donors' samples.

This chain connects TRBV5-1 to TRBJ2-2, with unresolved D. Germline V lookup: CDR1 SGHRS, CDR2 YFSETQ. This CDR3 is built from 12 residues. Trimming took 7 bases from V and 7 from J, leaving 11 bases between them. This CDR3 is CASGPPGGELFF. The CDR3 DNA reads TGCGCCAGCGGGCCTCCCGGCGGGGAGCTGTTTTTT.

The chain carries TRBV18 and TRBJ2-1; 7 nucleotides match TRBD2. The CDR3 is made up of 15 amino acids. The germline gives CDR1 KGHSH, CDR2 LQKENI. J gave up 7 bases and V 3 bases, and 9 bases lay outside the gene matches. The CDR3 sequence: CASSPQGEAGNEQFF. CDR3 nucleotides: TGTGCCAGCTCACCGCAGGGTGAAGCGGGGAATGAGCAGTTCTTC.

This sequence joins TRBV6-1 and TRBJ1-5; 8 nucleotides match TRBD1. This CDR3 is built from 14 residues. From germline, CDR1 is MNHNS and CDR2 SASEGT. V was pared by 2 bases and J by 5 bases, with 2 bases of the junction left unmatched. This CDR3 is CASSESGGHQPQHF. The CDR3 coding sequence is TGTGCCAGCAGTGAATCAGGGGGCCATCAGCCCCAGCATTTT.

The chain links TRBV11-3 to TRBJ2-1; D not certain. The CDR3 length is 13 residues. The V gene lost 3 bases and the J gene lost 2 bases, with 5 bases spanning the gap. The V gene's germline CDR1 is SGHNT and CDR2 YENEEA. CDR3 nucleotides: TGTGCCAGCAGCTTCAATGCCTACAATGAGCAGTTCTTC. This sequence encodes CASSFNAYNEQFF.

The rearrangement links TRBV11-1 to TRBJ1-6; D gene ambiguous. V was cut by 3 bases and J by 7 bases, with 10 bases left in between. The CDR3 has 14 residues. Per germline, CDR1 SGHAT and CDR2 FQDESV (reference sequence). CDR3 nucleotides: TGTGCCAGCAGCTTCCGGGAAAGAAATTCACCCCTCCACTTT. It codes for CASSFRERNSPLHF.

The rearrangement uses TRBV7-9 and TRBJ2-5; 12 bases line up with TRBD2. The J call may be wrong; the DNA end is better matched by TRBJ2-7. CDR1 is SEHNR and CDR2 is FQNEAQ in the germline V gene (reference sequence). This CDR3 is built from 18 residues. CDR3 in amino acids: CASSFDKGLAGLSYEQYF. The CDR3 DNA follows: TGTGCCAGCAGCTTCGATAAGGGACTAGCGGGCCTCTCCTACGAGCAGTACTTC.

The chain combines TRBV5-1 with TRBJ1-1; D unresolved. From germline, CDR1 is SGHRS and CDR2 YFSETQ. With 0 bases removed from V and 3 bases from J, the gap between germline ends came to 12 bases. The CDR3 is 15 amino acids. The CDR3 DNA follows: TGCGCCAGCAGCTTGGTCAGGACGGCGGACACTGAAGCTTTCTTT. Translating gives CASSLVRTADTEAFF.

This chain links TRBV6-6 with TRBJ1-2; 9 nucleotides agree with TRBD1. Germline V CDR1 and CDR2: MNHNY, SVGAGI (reference sequence). The CDR3 has 15 residues. The junction had 6 bases not matched to a gene; V was cut back by 5 bases and J by 2 bases. CDR3: CASSNRQGENYGYTF. The CDR3 DNA reads as TGTGCCAGCAGTAACCGACAGGGGGAGAACTATGGCTACACCTTC.

The DNA of the CDR3 is TGTGCCAGCAGCCTTAACATGGGCTACGAGCAGTACTTC. Encoded protein: CASSLNMGYEQYF. The chain is built from TRBV28 and TRBJ2-7; D not certain. The CDR3 consists of 13 residues. Germline V gene lookup returns CDR1 MDHEN and CDR2 SYDVKM. V dropped 6 bases and J dropped 3 bases, with 12 bases sitting between them.

The chain links TRBV5-6 to TRBJ1-2; the match to TRBD1 covers 10 bases. Per germline, CDR1 SGHDT and CDR2 YYEEEE. CDR3 length: 15 residues. V trimming: 3 bases; J trimming: 6 bases; junction bases outside the gene matches: 8. For the CDR3, the DNA is TGTGCCAGCAGCTGGAGGGACAGGGGAGTTGATGGCTACACCTTC. Translating it yields CASSWRDRGVDGYTF.

This chain uses TRBV19 with TRBJ2-1, with D unresolved. From germline, CDR1 is LNHDA and CDR2 SQIVND (reference sequence). This CDR3 spans 14 amino acids. The V end was cut by 7 bases, the J end by 2 bases, with 12 bases between. The CDR3 loop is CASTPPGPYNEQFF. The CDR3 coding sequence is TGTGCCAGTACCCCCCCCGGGCCCTACAATGAGCAGTTCTTC. Based on the CDR3 plus reference TRBV19 and TRBJ2-1, the full variable domain is DGGITQSPKYLFRKEGQNVTLSCEQNLNHDAMYWYRQDPGQGLRLIYYSQIVNDFQKGDIAEGYSVSREKKESFPLTVTSAQKNPTAFYLCASTPPGPYNEQFFGPGTRLTVL.

The J gene is TRBJ1-4, the V gene TRBV10-3; possible D gene TRBD1, 5 bases. Trimming removed 5 bases from V and 8 bases from J, with 12 bases in between. The CDR3 sequence is 13 residues long. Germline lookup yields CDR1 ENHRY and CDR2 SYGVKD. The CDR3 here is CAISPRDDEKLFF. CDR3 DNA sequence: TGTGCCATCAGTCCGCGGGACGACGAAAAACTGTTTTTT.

V gene TRBV6-4 combines with J gene TRBJ2-3; D gene unclear. CDR1 is MRHNA and CDR2 is SNTAGT in the germline V gene. The V and J ends lost 7 bases and 1 base respectively, with 18 bases between them. The CDR3 loop spans 16 amino acids. The CDR3 DNA is TGTGCCAGCAACATACAGCCGGGCCATCGCACAGATACGCAGTATTTT. Translation gives CASNIQPGHRTDTQYF.

V and J are TRBV18 and TRBJ1-2; D is perhaps TRBD1 (5 bases). Germline V lookup: CDR1 KGHSH, CDR2 LQKENI. The V and J ends lost 1 base and 6 bases respectively, with 12 bases between them. This CDR3 contains 14 residues. The DNA for the CDR3 is TGTGCCAGCTCACCACAGGGCAGGGTTAATGGCTACACCTTC. It encodes CASSPQGRVNGYTF. Based on the CDR3 plus reference TRBV18 and TRBJ1-2, the full variable domain is NAGVMQNPRHLVRRRGQEARLRCSPMKGHSHVYWYRQLPEEGLKFMVYLQKENIIDESGMPKERFSAEFPKEGPSILRIQQVVRGDSAAYFCASSPQGRVNGYTFGSGTRLTVV.

This chain joins TRBV19 and TRBJ2-7, with 8 bases aligning to TRBD2. With 4 bases clipped from V and 0 bases from J, the junction kept 2 bases outside the gene matches. The CDR3 spans 14 residues. The germline V gene encodes CDR1 LNHDA and CDR2 SQIVND (reference sequence). The CDR3 DNA reads TGTGCCAGTAGTAGCGGGGGGTCCTCCTACGAGCAGTACTTC. Translation: CASSSGGSSYEQYF.

The V and J genes are TRBV9 and TRBJ2-7; 7 bases fit TRBD1. The V and J ends lost 4 bases and 4 bases, in that order; junction bases with no gene match: 14. The CDR3 extends over 16 amino acids. Germline lookup yields CDR1 SGDLS and CDR2 YYNGEE. Here the CDR3 reads CASSIGRGGGPYEQYF. The CDR3 DNA reads TGTGCCAGCAGCATAGGGAGAGGGGGCGGCCCTTACGAGCAGTACTTC.

The chain uses TRBV7-9 and TRBJ2-1; D is perhaps TRBD2 (6 bases). Trimming took off 6 bases at V and 0 bases at J, with 18 bases between the two ends. CDR1 is SEHNR, CDR2 FQNEAQ, per germline (reference sequence). The length of the CDR3 is 17 residues. The CDR3 region is CASRLPGDWSSYNEQFF. The CDR3 DNA is TGTGCCAGCAGATTACCCGGGGACTGGAGCTCCTACAATGAGCAGTTCTTC.

The chain combines TRBV7-8 with TRBJ2-7; the match to TRBD1 covers 7 bases. This CDR3 comprises 14 residues. CDR1 and CDR2 (germline): SGHVS, FQNEAQ. Trimming removed 5 bases from V and 10 bases from J; junction bases left unmatched: 14. The CDR3 loop reads CASSPPGQTTNQYF. The CDR3 nucleotides read TGTGCCAGCAGCCCTCCGGGACAGACTACTAACCAGTACTTC.

The chain carries TRBV28 and TRBJ1-3, with D unclear. The ends were cut back, 8 bases at V and 0 bases at J, with 11 bases in the middle. Germline V gene lookup returns CDR1 MDHEN and CDR2 SYDVKM. CDR3 length equals 14 residues. The CDR3 reads CASCKGSSGNTIYF. The DNA of the CDR3 is TGTGCCAGCTGCAAGGGTTCCTCTGGAAACACCATATATTTT.

The chain joins TRBV9 to TRBJ2-6; TRBD2 is a possible D gene (5 bases). From germline, CDR1 is SGDLS and CDR2 YYNGEE. Trimming cost V 5 bases and J 0 bases, with 9 bases left between them. The CDR3 contains 15 residues. DNA of the CDR3: TGTGCCAGCAGGAGCGGCCCCTCTGGGGCCAACGTCCTGACTTTC. Translating it yields CASRSGPSGANVLTF. The whole variable domain, filled in from reference TRBV9 and TRBJ2-6, reads DSGVTQTPKHLITATGQRVTLRCSPRSGDLSVYWYQQSLDQGLQFLIQYYNGEERAKGNILERFSAQQFPDLHSELNLSSLELGDSALYFCASRSGPSGANVLTFGAGSRLTVL.